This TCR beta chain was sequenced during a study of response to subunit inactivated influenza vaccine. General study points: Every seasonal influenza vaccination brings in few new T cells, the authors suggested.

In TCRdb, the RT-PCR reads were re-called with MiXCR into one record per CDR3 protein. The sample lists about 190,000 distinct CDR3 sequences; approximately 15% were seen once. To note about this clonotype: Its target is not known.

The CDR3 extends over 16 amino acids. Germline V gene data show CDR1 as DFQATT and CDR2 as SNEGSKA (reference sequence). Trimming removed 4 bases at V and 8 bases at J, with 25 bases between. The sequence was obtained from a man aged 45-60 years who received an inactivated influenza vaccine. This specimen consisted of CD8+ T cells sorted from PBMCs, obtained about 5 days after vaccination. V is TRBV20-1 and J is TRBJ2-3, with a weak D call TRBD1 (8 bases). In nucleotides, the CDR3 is TGCAGTGCTAACCTTTGGACAGGGAGGGGGTCAGGTACGCAGTATTTT. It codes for CSANLWTGRGSGTQYF.